The T cell receptor beta chain under discussion was sequenced for a study of blood T cell repertoires in COVID-19. Grouping used clinical history reported by participants in a survey and questionnaire. TCRdb's copy holds only in-frame clones and misses some; the assay was immunoSEQ multiplex PCR. The table has 330,000 or so clones, more than 75% seen once. CDR1 is SGHVS, CDR2 FQNEAQ, per germline. This CDR3 has 14 residues. V shed 5 bases, J shed 9 bases, and the junction held 5 bases outside the gene matches. The chain recombines TRBV7-8 with TRBJ1-6, with 9 bases aligning to TRBD1. The TCR comes from a woman aged 25 to 39 who had recovered from COVID-19. The sequenced sample consisted of PBMCs or T cells enriched from blood (not recorded which). DNA of the CDR3: TGTGCCAGCAGCCCCGACAGGGGGTTTTCACCCCTCCACTTT. Its protein is CASSPDRGFSPLHF. The whole variable domain, remainder taken from reference TRBV7-8 and TRBJ1-6, is GAGVSQSPRYKVAKRGQDVALRCDPISGHVSLFWYQQALGQGPEFLTYFQNEAQLDKSGLPSDRFFAERPEGSVSTLKIQRTQQEDSAVYLCASSPDRGFSPLHFGNGTRLTVT.